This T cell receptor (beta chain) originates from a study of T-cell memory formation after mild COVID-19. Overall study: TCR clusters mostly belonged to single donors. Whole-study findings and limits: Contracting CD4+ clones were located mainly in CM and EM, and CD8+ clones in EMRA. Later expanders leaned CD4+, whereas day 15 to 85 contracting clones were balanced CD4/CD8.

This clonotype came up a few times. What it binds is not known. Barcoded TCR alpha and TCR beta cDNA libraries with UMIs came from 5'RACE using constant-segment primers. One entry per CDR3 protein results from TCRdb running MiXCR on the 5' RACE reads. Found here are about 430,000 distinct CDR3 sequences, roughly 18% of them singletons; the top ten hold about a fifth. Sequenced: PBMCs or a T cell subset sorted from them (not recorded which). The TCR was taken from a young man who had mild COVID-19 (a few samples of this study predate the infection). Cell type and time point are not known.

The CDR3: CASSLQGGVGDTQYF. CDR3 sequence (DNA): TGTGCCAGCAGCTTACAGGGTGGAGTCGGAGATACGCAGTATTTT. The chain joins TRBV7-2 to TRBJ2-3; TRBD1 is a possible D gene (5 bases). V dropped 2 bases and J dropped 5 bases, with 14 bases sitting between them. The CDR3 totals 15 residues. Looked up from germline, CDR1 is SGHTA and CDR2 is FQGNSA.